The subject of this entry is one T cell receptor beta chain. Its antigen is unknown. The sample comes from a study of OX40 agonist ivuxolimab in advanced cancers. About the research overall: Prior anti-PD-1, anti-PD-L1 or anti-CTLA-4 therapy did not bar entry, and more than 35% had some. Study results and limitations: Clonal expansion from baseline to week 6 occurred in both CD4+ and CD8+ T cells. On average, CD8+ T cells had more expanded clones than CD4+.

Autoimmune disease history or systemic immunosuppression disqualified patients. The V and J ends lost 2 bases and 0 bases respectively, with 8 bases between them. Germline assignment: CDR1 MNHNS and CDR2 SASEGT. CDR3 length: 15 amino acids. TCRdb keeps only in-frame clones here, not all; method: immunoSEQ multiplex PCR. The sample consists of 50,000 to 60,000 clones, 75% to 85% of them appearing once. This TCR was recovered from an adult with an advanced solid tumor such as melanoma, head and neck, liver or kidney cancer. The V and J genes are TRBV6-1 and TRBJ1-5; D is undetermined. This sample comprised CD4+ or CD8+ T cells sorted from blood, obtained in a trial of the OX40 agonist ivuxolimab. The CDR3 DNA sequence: TGTGCCAGCAGTGAAAGCACAGCTAGCAATCAGCCCCAGCATTTT. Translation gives CASSESTASNQPQHF.